This T cell receptor (beta chain) derives from a study of OX40 agonist ivuxolimab in advanced cancers. At the level of the study: Every 2 weeks, patients got intravenous ivuxolimab at one of six dose levels (0.01-10 mg/kg). Earlier anti-PD-1, anti-PD-L1 or anti-CTLA-4 therapy was permitted; 30% to 50% had received some.

Germline loops: CDR1 MNHNS, CDR2 SASEGT. The CDR3 contains 13 residues. The V and J ends lost 0 bases and 11 bases respectively, with 13 bases between them. Measured with immunoSEQ multiplex PCR; TCRdb has only the in-frame clones, and not every one. The sample consists of 40,000 to 60,000 clones, roughly 90% of them appearing once. This clone was counted once. The receptor's source is an adult with an advanced solid tumor such as melanoma, head and neck, liver or kidney cancer. The rearrangement joins TRBV6-1 to TRBJ1-1; D gene unclear. The material was CD4+ or CD8+ T cells sorted from blood, obtained in a trial of the OX40 agonist ivuxolimab. CDR3 DNA: TGTGCCAGCAGTGAAGCGCTCCCAACGACGGCTTTCTTT. It yields the protein CASSEALPTTAFF.